The present T cell receptor (beta chain) was sequenced within a study of CD8 T cells in Susac syndrome. On the study more broadly: At the time their blood was drawn, patients with Susac syndrome were either therapy-naive, on corticosteroids (with some of them also receiving intravenous immunoglobulin), or on intravenous immunoglobulin alone.

Random hexamers were used to reverse transcribe an amount of about 0.5 to 1 ug RNA. TCRdb itself ran the immunoSEQ multiplex PCR reads through MiXCR, one entry per CDR3 protein. The table lists about 240,000 distinct CDR3 sequences, approximately 95% of them singletons. Overall study results and limits: The CD4+ T cell repertoires of Susac syndrome were found to show no clonal expansion.

CD8+ and CD4+ T cells from blood underwent TCR beta sequencing. On this clonotype: Its antigen is not known.

The sequence was collected from a human donor with Susac syndrome. The sequencing input was CD4+ T cells from PBMCs.

The CDR3 reads CSAREDTQTYEQYF. The CDR3 region has the DNA TGCAGTGCTAGGGAGGACACACAAACCTACGAGCAGTACTTC. The gene calls are TRBV20-1 and TRBJ2-7, with D perhaps given as TRBD1 or TRBD2 (5 bases each). Germline V lookup: CDR1 DFQATT, CDR2 SNEGSKA (reference sequence). Trimming stripped 3 bases from V and 2 bases from J, with 14 bases between. This CDR3 comprises 14 residues.